This T cell receptor (beta chain) was sequenced during a study of Ad26.COV2.S vaccination and SARS-CoV-2 variants. Study in general: The study gave Ad26.COV2.S intramuscularly, once or twice 56 days apart. Points from the study as a whole: Recipients of either vaccine or placebo displayed similar breadth of non-spike TCRs.

This CDR3 contains 14 residues. The V end lost 5 bases, the J end lost 4 bases, and 14 bases lay between the germline ends. From germline, CDR1 is SGHTA and CDR2 FQGNSA. Sequenced by immunoSEQ multiplex PCR; TCRdb stores in-frame clones only, minus some. The sample has 300,000 to 450,000 clones; around 84% are singletons. As concerns this clone: Its antigen is undetermined.

Treatment: roughly 18 received Ad26.COV2.S at low or high dose, single or two shots; about 5 received placebo; per-sample allocation not given. Samples were taken on day 63 after the first vaccine or placebo injection. Boston supplied an adult donor aged 18-55 years. An Ad26 vector was used to express Wuhan-strain SARS-CoV-2 spike as the vaccine. This clonotype was sampled from a person between 18 and 65 years old who received the Ad26.COV2.S COVID-19 vaccine or a placebo. Specimen: peripheral blood, collected in a trial of Ad26.COV2.S vaccine versus placebo. The chain couples TRBV7-2 to TRBJ1-2; tentatively, D is TRBD1 (6 bases). CDR3 sequence (DNA): TGTGCCAGCAGCACCCTGACAGGAATCTATGGCTACACCTTC. Amino acid sequence: CASSTLTGIYGYTF.